This TCR beta chain was found in a study of control samples from healthy donors and cancer patients. The CDR3 sequence is 14 residues long. V lost 4 bases to trimming and J lost 5 bases; unmatched junction nucleotides: 1. Germline CDR1 reads SGHTA; CDR2 reads FQGNSA. Clones were read by immunoSEQ multiplex PCR, and TCRdb kept only the in-frame ones, dropping some. The table records approximately 89,000 clones, over 65% of them present only once. Sequenced input: blood. This TCR came from a woman in her forties in good health. V usage is TRBV7-2 and J usage is TRBJ2-7; 14 bases align to TRBD2. CDR3 DNA sequence: TGTGCCAGCAGCTGGGGACTAGCGGGGGACGAGCAGTACTTC. Residues: CASSWGLAGDEQYF. Together with reference TRBV7-2 and TRBJ2-7, the CDR3 gives the full variable domain: GAGVSQSPSNKVTEKGKDVELRCDPISGHTALYWYRQSLGQGLEFLIYFQGNSAPDKSGLPSDRFSAERTGGSVSTLTIQRTQQEDSAVYLCASSWGLAGDEQYFGPGTRLTVT.